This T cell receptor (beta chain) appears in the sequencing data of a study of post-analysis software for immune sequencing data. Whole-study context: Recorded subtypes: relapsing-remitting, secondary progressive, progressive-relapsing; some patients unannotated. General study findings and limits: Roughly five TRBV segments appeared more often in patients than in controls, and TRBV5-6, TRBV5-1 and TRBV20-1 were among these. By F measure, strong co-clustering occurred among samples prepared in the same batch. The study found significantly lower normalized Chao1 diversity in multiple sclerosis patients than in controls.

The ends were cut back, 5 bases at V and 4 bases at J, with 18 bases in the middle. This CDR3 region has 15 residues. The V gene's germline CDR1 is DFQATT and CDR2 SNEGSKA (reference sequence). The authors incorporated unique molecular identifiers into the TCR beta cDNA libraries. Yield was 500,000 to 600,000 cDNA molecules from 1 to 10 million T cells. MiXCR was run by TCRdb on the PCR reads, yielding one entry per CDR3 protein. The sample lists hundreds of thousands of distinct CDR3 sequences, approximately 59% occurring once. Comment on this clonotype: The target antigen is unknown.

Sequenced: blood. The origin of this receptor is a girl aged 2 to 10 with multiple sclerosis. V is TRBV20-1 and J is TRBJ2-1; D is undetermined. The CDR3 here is CSAFHTFSPYNEQFF. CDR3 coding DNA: TGCAGTGCTTTCCACACTTTCAGCCCTTACAATGAGCAGTTCTTC.